Listed here are 22 T cell receptor beta chains from one sample, sequenced in a study of CD8 T cells in ankylosing spondylitis. One entry per CDR3 protein results from TCRdb running MiXCR on the 5' RACE reads. The repertoire holds over 200,000 distinct CDR3 sequences, with 8% to 11% as singletons. Sequencing input: blood, either unsorted or a sorted T cell fraction (not recorded which). The origin of the receptors is a male donor with ankylosing spondylitis or in good health (not recorded which).

The sample holds a few counts of this clonotype. This chain links TRBV29-1 with TRBJ2-2, with 9 bases identical to TRBD1. The junction had 5 bases not matched to a gene; V was cut back by 6 bases and J by 6 bases. This CDR3 region has 13 residues. CDR1 SQVTM and CDR2 ANQGSEA come from the germline V gene. The CDR3 sequence is CSVRTGAPGELFF. CDR3 bases: TGCAGCGTGAGGACAGGGGCCCCCGGGGAGCTGTTTTTT.

The chain has TRBV3-1 and TRBJ1-6, with 7 bases that match TRBD1. The ends lost 2 bases at V and 7 bases at J; junction bases unmatched: 2. The length of the CDR3 is 14 residues. The germline V gene encodes CDR1 LGHDT and CDR2 YNNKEL (reference sequence). The CDR3 DNA is TGTGCCAGCAGCCAATTACAGGGGAATTCACCCCTCCACTTT. Its translation: CASSQLQGNSPLHF.

This clonotype has at least ten counts. This rearrangement joins TRBV5-5 to TRBJ1-5, with D perhaps matching TRBD1 (6 bases). The CDR3 is 14 amino acids. Germline CDR1 SGHKS, CDR2 YYEKEE (reference sequence). With 0 bases removed from V and 7 bases from J, the gap between germline ends came to 11 bases. CDR3 bases: TGTGCCAGCAGCTTGGAAAGGGGGGTGCAGCCCCAGCATTTT. Translating gives CASSLERGVQPQHF.

This clonotype showed up just a few times. The chain couples TRBV7-2 to TRBJ2-3; D might be TRBD1 or TRBD2, each matching 5 bases. The V end was cut by 6 bases, the J end by 3 bases, with 13 bases between. The CDR3 contains 14 residues. CDR1 and CDR2 from the germline V gene are SGHTA and FQGNSA. The CDR3 reads CASRERGYTDTQYF. CDR3 coding DNA: TGTGCCAGCAGAGAGAGGGGTTATACAGATACGCAGTATTTT. The full variable domain, its missing parts supplied by reference TRBV7-2 and TRBJ2-3, is GAGVSQSPSNKVTEKGKDVELRCDPISGHTALYWYRQSLGQGLEFLIYFQGNSAPDKSGLPSDRFSAERTGGSVSTLTIQRTQQEDSAVYLCASRERGYTDTQYFGPGTRLTVL.

This clonotype showed up many times. V gene TRBV12-3 or TRBV12-4 combines with J gene TRBJ1-6, with a possible D match to TRBD1 (5 bases). With 6 bases removed from V and 3 bases from J, the gap between germline ends came to 9 bases. This CDR3 is built from 14 residues. The CDR3 DNA sequence: TGTGCCAGCAGGGAAGACAGCTATAATTCACCCCTCCACTTT. Amino acid sequence: CASREDSYNSPLHF.

This clonotype was detected only a few times. The chain combines TRBV4-2 with TRBJ1-4; TRBD1 might be the D (5 bases). Trimming stripped 1 base from V and 7 bases from J, with 13 bases between. Germline assignment: CDR1 LGHNA and CDR2 YNFKEQ. The CDR3 has 15 amino acids. Here the CDR3 DNA reads TGTGCCAGCAGCCAAGTGTCAGGGCAAGGTGAAAAACTGTTTTTT. It translates to CASSQVSGQGEKLFF.

This clonotype was picked up many times. This rearrangement joins TRBV12-3 or TRBV12-4 to TRBJ1-6, with TRBD1 matching over 9 bases. The junction had 6 bases not matched to a gene; V was cut back by 6 bases and J by 9 bases. This CDR3 has 14 amino acids. CDR3 nucleotides: TGTGCCAGCAGGAACACAGGGGGCGGTTCACCCCTCCACTTT. Protein product: CASRNTGGGSPLHF.

In this sample, this clonotype turned up many times. CDR3 loop: CSADPPLAQTDTQYF. The CDR3 DNA reads TGCAGTGCTGATCCCCCCCTAGCGCAAACAGATACGCAGTATTTT. The chain joins TRBV20-1 to TRBJ2-3, with D perhaps TRBD2 (6 bases). V was trimmed by 5 bases and J by 3 bases, leaving 18 bases between them. The CDR3 spans 15 residues. Germline values: CDR1 DFQATT, CDR2 SNEGSKA (reference sequence).

Many counts were recorded for this clonotype. The V and J genes are TRBV15 and TRBJ2-1; D perhaps matches TRBD2 (6 bases). The CDR3 has 16 residues. Per germline, CDR1 LNHNV and CDR2 YYDKDF (reference sequence). The V and J ends lost 1 base and 3 bases respectively, with 13 bases between them. CDR3 in amino acids: CATSRAVTGVYNEQFF. CDR3 sequence (DNA): TGTGCCACCAGCAGAGCCGTGACGGGGGTCTACAATGAGCAGTTCTTC.

This clonotype was counted ten times or more. The chain uses TRBV29-1 and TRBJ2-7; weak D call: TRBD1 (6 bases). The V and J ends lost 5 bases and 7 bases respectively, with 21 bases between them. Germline assignment: CDR1 SQVTM and CDR2 ANQGSEA. The CDR3 length is 14 residues. The CDR3 DNA is TGCAGCGTTACTCTGGACAGCAACCAGTTTGAGCAGTACTTC. Amino acid sequence: CSVTLDSNQFEQYF.

This clonotype was seen ten or more times. The V call is TRBV29-1, the J call TRBJ2-1; D remains unclear. V lost 5 bases and J 10 bases, leaving 15 bases between the germline ends. The CDR3 spans 12 residues. The germline V gene encodes CDR1 SQVTM and CDR2 ANQGSEA. The CDR3 here is CSVHPLGQEQFF. CDR3 DNA sequence: TGCAGCGTTCATCCCCTTGGGCAGGAGCAGTTCTTC.

This clonotype was observed a handful of times. The J gene is TRBJ2-3, the V gene TRBV7-3, with D possibly TRBD1 on 5 matching bases. V lost 2 bases and J lost 3, with 12 bases in between. The CDR3 has 15 residues. Germline V gene data show CDR1 as SGHTA and CDR2 as FQGTGA. CDR3 sequence (DNA): TGTGCCAGCAGCTTAGGGGCCGCGCTGACAGATACGCAGTATTTT. Encoded protein: CASSLGAALTDTQYF.

This clonotype was counted at least ten times. The chain has TRBV13 and TRBJ2-7; weak D call: TRBD1 (5 bases). The V and J ends lost 4 bases and 0 bases respectively, with 10 bases between them. CDR1 is PRHDT and CDR2 is FYEKMQ in the germline V gene (reference sequence). The CDR3 spans 14 residues. CDR3 in amino acids: CASSYNRLSYEQYF. The CDR3, as DNA: TGTGCCAGCAGCTACAACAGGCTCTCCTACGAGCAGTACTTC.

The chain combines TRBV4-2 with TRBJ1-1; D unresolved. Per germline, CDR1 LGHNA and CDR2 YNFKEQ. The CDR3 spans 12 residues. With 4 bases removed from V and 7 bases from J, the gap between germline ends came to 10 bases. The CDR3: CASSREEFEAFF. The CDR3 DNA follows: TGTGCCAGCAGCCGAGAGGAGTTTGAAGCTTTCTTT.

This clonotype was counted between two and nine times. The J gene is TRBJ2-5, the V gene TRBV19; D remains ambiguous. Germline CDR1 and CDR2: LNHDA and SQIVND (reference sequence). The CDR3 is 14 residues long. Trimming removed 7 bases from V and 3 bases from J, with 15 bases in between. The CDR3 region is CASKERWQEETQYF. The DNA for the CDR3 is TGTGCCAGTAAAGAAAGGTGGCAGGAAGAGACCCAGTACTTC.

This clonotype was picked up many times. This chain joins TRBV7-2 and TRBJ1-1, with D maybe TRBD1 (5 bases). V was clipped by 2 bases and J by 4 bases, with 8 bases between them. The CDR3 runs 13 residues. CDR1 is SGHTA and CDR2 is FQGNSA in the germline V gene. DNA of the CDR3: TGTGCCAGCAGCTTATCCAGGGCCACTGAAGCTTTCTTT. Amino acid sequence: CASSLSRATEAFF.

This clonotype occurred many times. The V and J genes are TRBV7-2 and TRBJ2-5, with TRBD2 matching over 9 bases. With 2 bases clipped from V and 8 bases from J, the junction kept 9 bases outside the gene matches. Per the germline V gene, CDR1 is SGHTA and CDR2 is FQGNSA. The CDR3 runs 15 residues. CDR3 sequence reads: CASSLPSGGGATQYF. DNA for the CDR3: TGTGCCAGCAGCTTACCGTCCGGCGGGGGGGCAACCCAGTACTTC. The entire variable domain, with the rest obtained from reference TRBV7-2 and TRBJ2-5, is as follows: GAGVSQSPSNKVTEKGKDVELRCDPISGHTALYWYRQSLGQGLEFLIYFQGNSAPDKSGLPSDRFSAERTGGSVSTLTIQRTQQEDSAVYLCASSLPSGGGATQYFGPGTRLLVL.

With respect to this clonotype: An end of the junction does not agree with germline; a read error may underlie this. The chain links TRBV5-1 to TRBJ1-6; TRBD1 agrees at 10 bases. Germline lookup yields CDR1 SGHRS and CDR2 YFSETQ. There are 15 residues in the CDR3. The CDR3 nucleotides read TGCGCCAGCAGCCAGGGACAGGGGCATAATTCACCCCTCCCCTTT. It is translated as CASSQGQGHNSPLPF.

To note about this clonotype: This clone may be a read error of a much larger clone one base away. The rearrangement links TRBV5-1 to TRBJ1-2, with D possibly being TRBD1 (5 bases). Deletions cut 0 bases from V and 6 bases from J, with 12 bases between. This CDR3 comprises 14 residues. The germline CDR1 and CDR2 sequences are SGHRS and YFSETQ. The CDR3 here is CASSLVGAGHGYTF. In DNA, the CDR3 is TGCGCCAGCAGCTTGGTCGGGGCAGGGCATGGCTACACCTTC.

About this clonotype itself: The conserved final phenylalanine or tryptophan is absent from the CDR3, which likely points to a read error. No DNA is shown, since the ends of the CDR3 on it are uncertain; the CDR3 is the one TCRdb lists. The chain employs TRBV5-1 and TRBJ2-2; the table's D call of TRBD2 was not tested on the DNA. The CDR3 is made up of 15 amino acids, end residues included. Looked up from germline, CDR1 is SGHRS and CDR2 is YFSETQ. The CDR3 sequence is CASSFRETNTGSCFL.

This sequence joins TRBV29-1 and TRBJ1-5, with no clear D. The germline V gene encodes CDR1 SQVTM and CDR2 ANQGSEA. The CDR3 has 12 residues. Trimming left V 6 bases short and J 4 bases short, with 10 bases between. The CDR3 loop is CSVAFSNQPQHF. The DNA of the CDR3 is TGCAGCGTAGCCTTCTCTAATCAGCCCCAGCATTTT. The full variable domain, rest sourced from reference TRBV29-1 and TRBJ1-5, is SAVISQKPSRDICQRGTSLTIQCQVDSQVTMMFWYRQQPGQSLTLIATANQGSEATYESGFVIDKFPISRPNLTFSTLTVSNMSPEDSSIYLCSVAFSNQPQHFGDGTRLSIL.

This clonotype came up many times. V and J are TRBV11-2 and TRBJ2-1; 8 nucleotides match TRBD1. CDR3 length: 14 amino acids. Trimming cost V 1 base and J 9 bases; bases outside gene matches: 5. Germline V gene lookup returns CDR1 SGHAT and CDR2 FQNNGV. The CDR3 sequence is CASSLGSDRGEQFF. Written as DNA, the CDR3 is TGTGCCAGCAGCTTAGGTTCCGACAGGGGTGAGCAGTTCTTC.